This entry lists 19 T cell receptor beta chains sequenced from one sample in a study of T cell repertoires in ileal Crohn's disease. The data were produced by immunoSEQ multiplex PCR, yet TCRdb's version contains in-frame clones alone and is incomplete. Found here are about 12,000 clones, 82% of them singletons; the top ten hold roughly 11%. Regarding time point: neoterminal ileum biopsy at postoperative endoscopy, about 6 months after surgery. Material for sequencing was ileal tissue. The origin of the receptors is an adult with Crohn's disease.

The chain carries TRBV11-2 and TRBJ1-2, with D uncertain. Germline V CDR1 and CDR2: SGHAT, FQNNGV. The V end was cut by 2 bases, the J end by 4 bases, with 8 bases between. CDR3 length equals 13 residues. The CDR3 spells CASSLYSTYGYTF. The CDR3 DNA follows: TGTGCCAGCAGCTTATACAGCACCTATGGCTACACCTTC.

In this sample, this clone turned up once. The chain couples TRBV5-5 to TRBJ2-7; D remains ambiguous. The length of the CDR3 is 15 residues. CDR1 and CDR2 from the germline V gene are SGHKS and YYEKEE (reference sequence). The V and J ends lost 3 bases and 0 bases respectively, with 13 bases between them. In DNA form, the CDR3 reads TGTGCCAGCAGCTCCGGGTACACAATCTCCTACGAGCAGTACTTC. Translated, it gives CASSSGYTISYEQYF.

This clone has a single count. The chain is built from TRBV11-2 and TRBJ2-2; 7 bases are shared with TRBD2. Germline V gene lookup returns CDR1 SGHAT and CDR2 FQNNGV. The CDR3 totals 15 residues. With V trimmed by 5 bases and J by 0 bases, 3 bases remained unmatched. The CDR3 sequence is CASSRSGANTGELFF. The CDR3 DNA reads TGTGCCAGCAGCAGGAGCGGGGCGAACACCGGGGAGCTGTTTTTT.

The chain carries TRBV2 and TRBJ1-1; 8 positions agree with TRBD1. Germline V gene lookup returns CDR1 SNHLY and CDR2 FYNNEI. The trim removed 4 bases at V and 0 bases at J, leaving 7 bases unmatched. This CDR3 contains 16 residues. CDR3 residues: CASSGGTGKMNTEAFF. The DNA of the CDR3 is TGTGCCAGCAGTGGGGGGACAGGCAAGATGAACACTGAAGCTTTCTTT.

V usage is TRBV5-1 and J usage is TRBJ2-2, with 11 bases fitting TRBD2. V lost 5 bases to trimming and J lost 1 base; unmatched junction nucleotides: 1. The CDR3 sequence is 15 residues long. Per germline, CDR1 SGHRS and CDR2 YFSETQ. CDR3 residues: CASRLAGVNTGELFF. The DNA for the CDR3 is TGCGCCAGCAGACTAGCGGGGGTGAACACCGGGGAGCTGTTTTTT.

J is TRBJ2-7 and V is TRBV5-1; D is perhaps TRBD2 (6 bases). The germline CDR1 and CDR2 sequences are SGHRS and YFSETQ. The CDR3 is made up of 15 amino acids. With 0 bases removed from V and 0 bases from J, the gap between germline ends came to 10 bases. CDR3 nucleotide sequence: TGCGCCAGCAGCTTGGCCGGCGGGATCTCCTACGAGCAGTACTTC. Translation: CASSLAGGISYEQYF. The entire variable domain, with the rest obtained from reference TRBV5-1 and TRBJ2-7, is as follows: KAGVTQTPRYLIKTRGQQVTLSCSPISGHRSVSWYQQTPGQGLQFLFEYFSETQRNKGNFPGRFSGRQFSNSRSEMNVSTLELGDSALYLCASSLAGGISYEQYFGPGTRLTVT.

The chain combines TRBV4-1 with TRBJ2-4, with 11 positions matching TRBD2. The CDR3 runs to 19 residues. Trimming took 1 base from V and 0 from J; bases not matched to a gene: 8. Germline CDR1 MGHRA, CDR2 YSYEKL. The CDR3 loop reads CASSQAGLAGGLAKNIQYF. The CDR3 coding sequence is TGCGCCAGCAGCCAAGCGGGATTAGCGGGAGGGCTAGCCAAAAACATTCAGTACTTC.

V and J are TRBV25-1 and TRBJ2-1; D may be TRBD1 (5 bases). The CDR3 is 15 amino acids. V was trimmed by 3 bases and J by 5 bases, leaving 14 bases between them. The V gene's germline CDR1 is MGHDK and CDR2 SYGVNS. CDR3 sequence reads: CASSDLQGSDNEQFF. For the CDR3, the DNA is TGTGCCAGCAGTGATTTGCAGGGTTCCGACAATGAGCAGTTCTTC.

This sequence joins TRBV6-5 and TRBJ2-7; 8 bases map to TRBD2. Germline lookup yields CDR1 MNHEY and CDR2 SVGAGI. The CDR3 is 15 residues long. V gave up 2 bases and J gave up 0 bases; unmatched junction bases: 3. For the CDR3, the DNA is TGTGCCAGCAGTTACGCCGGGACTAGCTCCTACGAGCAGTACTTC. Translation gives CASSYAGTSSYEQYF.

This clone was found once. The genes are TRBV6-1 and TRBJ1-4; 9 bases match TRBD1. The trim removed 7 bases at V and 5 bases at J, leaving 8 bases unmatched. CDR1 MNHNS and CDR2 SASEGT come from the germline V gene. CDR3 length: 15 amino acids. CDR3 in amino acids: CASTETGTGNEKLFF. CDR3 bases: TGTGCCAGCACGGAGACCGGGACAGGGAATGAAAAACTGTTTTTT.

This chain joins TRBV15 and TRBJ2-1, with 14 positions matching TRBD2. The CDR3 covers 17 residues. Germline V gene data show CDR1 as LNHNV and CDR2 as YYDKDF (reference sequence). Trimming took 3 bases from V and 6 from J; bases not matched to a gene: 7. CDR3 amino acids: CATSRRGLAGVSNEQFF. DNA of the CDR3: TGTGCCACCAGCAGGAGGGGACTAGCGGGAGTCTCCAATGAGCAGTTCTTC. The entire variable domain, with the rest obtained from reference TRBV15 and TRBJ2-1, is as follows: DAMVIQNPRYQVTQFGKPVTLSCSQTLNHNVMYWYQQKSSQAPKLLFHYYDKDFNNEADTPDNFQSRRPNTSFCFLDIRSPGLGDTAMYLCATSRRGLAGVSNEQFFGPGTRLTVL.

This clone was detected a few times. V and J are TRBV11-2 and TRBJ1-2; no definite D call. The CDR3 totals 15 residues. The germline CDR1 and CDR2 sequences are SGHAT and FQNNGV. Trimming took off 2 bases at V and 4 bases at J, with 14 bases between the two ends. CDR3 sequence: CASSLSRDSSYGYTF. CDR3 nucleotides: TGTGCCAGCAGCTTATCCCGGGATTCCTCCTATGGCTACACCTTC.

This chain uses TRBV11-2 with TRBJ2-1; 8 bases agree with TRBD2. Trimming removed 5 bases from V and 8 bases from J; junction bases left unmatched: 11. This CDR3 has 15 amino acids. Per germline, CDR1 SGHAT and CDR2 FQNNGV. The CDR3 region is CASSEYPGLGDEQFF. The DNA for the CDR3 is TGTGCCAGCAGCGAATATCCGGGACTAGGTGATGAGCAGTTCTTC.

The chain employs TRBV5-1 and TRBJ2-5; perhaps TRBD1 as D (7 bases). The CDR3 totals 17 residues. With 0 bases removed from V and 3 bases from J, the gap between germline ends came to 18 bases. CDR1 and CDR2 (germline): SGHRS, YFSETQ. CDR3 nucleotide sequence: TGCGCCAGCAGCTTGGCCGGAGGGGGCCCTGCCGAAGAGACCCAGTACTTC. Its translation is CASSLAGGGPAEETQYF.

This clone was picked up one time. The CDR3, as DNA: TGTGCCAGCTCACCCAACAGGGATTATGGCTACACCTTC. Its protein is CASSPNRDYGYTF. V is TRBV18 and J is TRBJ1-2, with D possibly being TRBD1 (6 bases). Trimming removed 3 bases at V and 5 bases at J, with 10 bases between. Germline values: CDR1 KGHSH, CDR2 LQKENI. The CDR3 has 13 amino acids.

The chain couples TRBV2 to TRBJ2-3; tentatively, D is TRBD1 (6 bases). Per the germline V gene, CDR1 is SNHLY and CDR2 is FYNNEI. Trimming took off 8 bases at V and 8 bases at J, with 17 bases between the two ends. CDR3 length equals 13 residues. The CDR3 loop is CASCPERGGTQYF. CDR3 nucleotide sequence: TGTGCCAGCTGTCCCGAGCGAGGGGGTACGCAGTATTTT. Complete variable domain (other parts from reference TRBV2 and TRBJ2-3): EPEVTQTPSHQVTQMGQEVILRCVPISNHLYFYWYRQILGQKVEFLVSFYNNEISEKSEIFDDQFSVERPDGSNFTLKIRSTKLEDSAMYFCASCPERGGTQYFGPGTRLTVL.

The CDR3 nucleotides read TGCGCCAGCAGCTGCGGACTAGCGGGATTCTTCGGGGAGCTGTTTTTT. Encoded protein: CASSCGLAGFFGELFF. The chain recombines TRBV5-1 with TRBJ2-2; TRBD2 aligns across 12 bases. In germline, CDR1 is SGHRS, CDR2 YFSETQ. The CDR3 covers 16 residues. V was clipped by 3 bases and J by 7 bases; unmatched bases: 7.

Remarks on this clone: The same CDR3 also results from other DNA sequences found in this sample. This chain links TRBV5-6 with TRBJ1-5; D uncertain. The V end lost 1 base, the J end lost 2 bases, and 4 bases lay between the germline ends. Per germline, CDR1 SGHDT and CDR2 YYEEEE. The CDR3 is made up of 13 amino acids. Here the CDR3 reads CASSLTGNQPQHF. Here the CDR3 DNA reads TGTGCCAGCAGCTTGACAGGCAATCAGCCCCAGCATTTT.

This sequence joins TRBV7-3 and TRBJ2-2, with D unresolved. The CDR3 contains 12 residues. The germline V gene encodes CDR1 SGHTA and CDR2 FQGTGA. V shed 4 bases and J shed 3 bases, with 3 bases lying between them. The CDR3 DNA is TGTGCCAGCAGCTACTACACCGGGGAGCTGTTTTTT. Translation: CASSYYTGELFF.